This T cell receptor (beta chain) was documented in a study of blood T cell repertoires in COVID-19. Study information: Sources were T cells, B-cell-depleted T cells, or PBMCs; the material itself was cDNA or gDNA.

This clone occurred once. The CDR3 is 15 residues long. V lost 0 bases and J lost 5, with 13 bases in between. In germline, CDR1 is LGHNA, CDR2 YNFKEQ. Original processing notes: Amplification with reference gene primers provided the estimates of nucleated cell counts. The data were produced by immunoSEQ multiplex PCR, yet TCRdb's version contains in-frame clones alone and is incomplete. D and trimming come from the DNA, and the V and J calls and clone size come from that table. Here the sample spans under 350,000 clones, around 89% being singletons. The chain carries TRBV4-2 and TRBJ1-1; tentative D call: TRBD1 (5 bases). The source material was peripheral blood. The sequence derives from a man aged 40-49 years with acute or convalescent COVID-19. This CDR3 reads CASSQELQDGTEAFF. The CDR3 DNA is TGTGCCAGCAGCCAAGAGTTACAGGACGGGACTGAAGCTTTCTTT.